This T cell receptor beta chain is from a study of regulatory T cells in long-lasting Graves disease. Study details: Freshly diagnosed Graves' patients had used antithyroid drugs for under 3 months. Regarding the study as a whole: Persistent disease exhibited a predilection for TRBV28, TRBJ1-2 and TRBJ2-5.

Arm-PCR with iRepertoire HTBI primers amplified the CDR3 regions for these TCR beta libraries. TCRdb reprocessed the multiplex PCR reads via MiXCR and lists one record per CDR3 protein. This table has 200,000 to 250,000 distinct CDR3 sequences, approximately 16% appearing once. This clonotype was recorded at least ten times. Its antigen is as yet unknown. As for time point: newly diagnosed GD, antithyroid drugs for less than 3 months. TCR sequences were obtained from RNA taken from PBMCs. Germline-derived CDR1 and CDR2 are SGHAT and FQDESV (reference sequence). This CDR3 is 13 amino acids long. Trimming removed 10 bases from V and 0 bases from J, with 10 bases in between.

The rearrangement joins TRBV11-1 to TRBJ2-1, with D tentatively TRBD1 or TRBD2 (6 bases each). The sequence was obtained from a female donor with Graves disease. The material sequenced was peripheral blood mononuclear cells (PBMCs), taken at new diagnosis, from a patient treated with antithyroid drugs. This chain's CDR3 is CANEGGSYNEQFF. CDR3 DNA sequence: TGTGCCAATGAGGGGGGCTCCTACAATGAGCAGTTCTTC.